These 6 T cell receptor beta chains share one sample of origin, sequenced in a study of control samples from healthy donors and cancer patients. The protocol was immunoSEQ multiplex PCR, while the TCRdb copy is restricted to in-frame clones and leaves out a portion. This sample has more than 100,000 clones, with approximately 88% found just once. The sample was blood. Receptors originate from a man between 35 and 55 years old in good health.

V and J are TRBV24-1 and TRBJ2-1; weak D call: TRBD2 (7 bases). Trimming shortened V by 10 bases and J by 4 bases, and 16 bases separated the two germline ends. Germline V CDR1 and CDR2: KGHDR, SFDVKD. This CDR3 is built from 14 residues. The CDR3 loop reads CATSRGGDYNEQFF. The CDR3 nucleotides are TGTGCCACTTCTCGCGGGGGCGATTACAATGAGCAGTTCTTC.

The genes are TRBV5-4 and TRBJ2-7; D is unclear. V dropped 0 bases and J dropped 1 base, with 8 bases sitting between them. Germline loops: CDR1 SGHNT, CDR2 YYREEE (reference sequence). CDR3 length equals 14 residues. CDR3 sequence: CASSLEGTSYEQYF. In nucleotides, the CDR3 is TGTGCCAGCAGCTTGGAAGGCACTTCCTACGAGCAGTACTTC. Full variable domain (remainder filled in from reference TRBV5-4 and TRBJ2-7): ETGVTQSPTHLIKTRGQQVTLRCSSQSGHNTVSWYQQALGQGPQFIFQYYREEENGRGNFPPRFSGLQFPNYSSELNVNALELDDSALYLCASSLEGTSYEQYFGPGTRLTVT.

DNA of the CDR3: TGTGCCAGCAGCCCTTCAGGGGCGCTTGGCTACACCTTC. Amino acids: CASSPSGALGYTF. The V call is TRBV11-2, the J call TRBJ1-2; a weak D match, TRBD1 (6 bases). Germline loops: CDR1 SGHAT, CDR2 FQNNGV. With 5 bases removed from V and 7 bases from J, the gap between germline ends came to 14 bases. This CDR3 has 13 residues.

The rearrangement uses TRBV4-1 and TRBJ1-3; D perhaps matches TRBD1 (5 bases). Germline V gives CDR1 MGHRA, CDR2 YSYEKL. The CDR3 is 14 amino acids. Trimming shortened V by 3 bases and J by 4 bases, and 10 bases separated the two germline ends. Here the CDR3 reads CASSHPGPGNTIYF. The CDR3 region has the DNA TGCGCCAGCAGCCACCCAGGGCCCGGAAACACCATATATTTT.

The chain has TRBV4-3 and TRBJ2-4, with 9 bases identical to TRBD2. Germline V gene lookup returns CDR1 LGHNA and CDR2 YSLEER. This CDR3 region has 17 residues. The V gene end was trimmed by 0 bases and the J gene end by 3 bases; junction bases not matched to a gene: 6. DNA for the CDR3: TGCGCCAGCAGCCAAGATATAGGTAGCGGGGGCAAAAACATTCAGTACTTC. Its protein product is CASSQDIGSGGKNIQYF.

This chain joins TRBV24-1 and TRBJ2-3; unclear D gene. Trimming removed 2 bases at V and 10 bases at J, with 15 bases between. CDR3 size: 14 residues. Germline CDR1 is KGHDR and CDR2 is SFDVKD. The CDR3 sequence: CATSDYATGTAQYF. The CDR3 DNA reads as TGTGCCACCAGTGATTACGCCACGGGTACGGCGCAGTATTTT.